The source of this T cell receptor (beta chain) is a study of T cell responses to AZD1222 COVID-19 vaccine. This CDR3 is built from 14 residues. V was clipped by 5 bases and J by 7 bases; unmatched bases: 5. In germline, CDR1 is LNHDA, CDR2 SQIVND (reference sequence). TCRdb keeps only in-frame clones here, not all; method: immunoSEQ multiplex PCR. The sample has under 150,000 clones, approximately 78% seen once. This sequence originates from an adult in good health. The specimen was peripheral blood, collected on day 0 of MenACWY control vaccination. The chain carries TRBV19 and TRBJ1-5; TRBD1 matches 10 bases. The CDR3 protein is CASSETGGRQPQHF. In DNA form, the CDR3 reads TGTGCCAGTAGTGAGACAGGGGGCCGGCAGCCCCAGCATTTT.